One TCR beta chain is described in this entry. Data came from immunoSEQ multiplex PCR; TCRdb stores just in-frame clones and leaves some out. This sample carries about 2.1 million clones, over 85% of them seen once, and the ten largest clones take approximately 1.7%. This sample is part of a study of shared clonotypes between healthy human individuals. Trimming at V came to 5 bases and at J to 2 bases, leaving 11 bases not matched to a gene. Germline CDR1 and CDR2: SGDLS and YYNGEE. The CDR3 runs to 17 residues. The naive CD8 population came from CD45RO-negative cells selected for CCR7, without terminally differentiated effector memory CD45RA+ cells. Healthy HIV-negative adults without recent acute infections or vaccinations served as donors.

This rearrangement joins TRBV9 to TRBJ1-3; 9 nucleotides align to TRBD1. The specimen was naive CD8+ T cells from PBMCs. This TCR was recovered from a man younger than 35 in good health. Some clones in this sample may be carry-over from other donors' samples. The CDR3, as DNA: TGTGCCAGCAGTTTAGGACAGGGGAATTTTCCTGGAAACACCATATATTTT. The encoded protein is CASSLGQGNFPGNTIYF. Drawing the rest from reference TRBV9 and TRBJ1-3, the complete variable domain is DSGVTQTPKHLITATGQRVTLRCSPRSGDLSVYWYQQSLDQGLQFLIQYYNGEERAKGNILERFSAQQFPDLHSELNLSSLELGDSALYFCASSLGQGNFPGNTIYFGEGSWLTVV.